This is a list of T cell receptor beta chains from one sample in a study of T-cell reconstitution after alpha-beta-depleted transplantation in children. TCRdb re-derived calls from the PCR reads in MiXCR, one entry per CDR3 protein. The sample includes around 960,000 distinct CDR3 sequences, roughly 29% of them seen just once. The sample was PBMCs, mostly from graft donor cells, taken 360 days after TCRalphabeta/CD19-depleted stem cell transplant. The receptors here all came from a boy under three years old who had a stem cell transplant for SCID, so the T cells may come from the graft donor. The CDR3 runs from the conserved cysteine through the conserved F or W. Each record gives: D gene, V gene, clone size, J gene, CDR3 DNA, CDR3 protein. D genes are given only for firm matches. Expanded clones get a size class; other rows say once, few or many, or leave the size out.

-,TRBV4-3,-,TRBJ1-1,TGCGCCAGCAGCCAGAGTTGGGACACTGAAGCTTTCTTT,CASSQSWDTEAFF
TRBD2,TRBV2,-,TRBJ2-3,TGTGCCAGCAGGGTCGGGACTAGCGGGGCAAGCACAGATACGCAGTATTTT,CASRVGTSGASTDTQYF
-,TRBV12-3/TRBV12-4,few,TRBJ2-5,TGTGCCAGCAGTTTCTATACAGCGTACCAAGAGACCCAGTACTTC,CASSFYTAYQETQYF
-,TRBV4-2,-,TRBJ2-3,TGTGCCAGCGGGGGCGATGGGGCAGACACAGATACGCAGTATTTT,CASGGDGADTDTQYF
TRBD1,TRBV7-9,-,TRBJ2-6,TGTGCCAGCAGCTTCAGGACAGGGTCTGGGGCCAACGTCCTGACTTTC,CASSFRTGSGANVLTF
TRBD1,TRBV6-1,-,TRBJ2-1,TGTGCCAGCAGAATCGAGGGGGCCTCCCCCTACAATGAGCAGTTCTTC,CASRIEGASPYNEQFF
TRBD1,TRBV4-1,-,TRBJ2-2,TGCGCCAGCAGCCAGACGAAGGACAGGAACCCCATCGGGGAGCTGTTTTTT,CASSQTKDRNPIGELFF
-,TRBV27,few,TRBJ1-1,TGTGCCAGCAGAAGACAGACGAACACTGAAGCTTTCTTT,CASRRQTNTEAFF
-,TRBV11-1,-,TRBJ2-5,TGTGCCAGCAGCTTCCCTTGGAGTAGCTTCACAACTTCCTCGGCGGAGACCCAGTACTTC,CASSFPWSSFTTSSAETQYF
-,TRBV12-3/TRBV12-4,-,TRBJ2-7,TGTGCCAGCAAAACGGGGTGGAGTTACGAGCAGTACTTC,CASKTGWSYEQYF
-,TRBV6-2/TRBV6-3,-,TRBJ1-5,TGTGCCAGCAGTCCCGGACGGTTTAGCAATCAGCCCCAGCATTTT,CASSPGRFSNQPQHF
TRBD2,TRBV5-1,-,TRBJ2-5,TGCGCCAGCAGCTTCCTTCTAGCGGGGGGGCTGGAGACCCAGTACTTC,CASSFLLAGGLETQYF
TRBD2,TRBV15,-,TRBJ2-3,TGTGCCACCAGCAGAGCGTCCCTAGCGGGGGGGCCAGTCGCAGATACGCAGTATTTT,CATSRASLAGGPVADTQYF
-,TRBV6-2/TRBV6-3,-,TRBJ2-1,TGTGCCAGCAGTCCCAGCCCCAATGAGCAGTTCTTC,CASSPSPNEQFF
-,TRBV20-1,-,TRBJ1-3,TGCAGTGCTAGAGCAACGGGAAACACCATATATTTT,CSARATGNTIYF
TRBD1,TRBV5-6,-,TRBJ2-5,TGTGCCAGCAGCAAGCCCGGGACAGGGGAAGAGACCCAGTACTTC,CASSKPGTGEETQYF
-,TRBV12-3/TRBV12-4,-,TRBJ2-1,TGTGCCAGCAGTACCCGCGGGACGTTCAAGGATGAGCAGTTCTTC,CASSTRGTFKDEQFF
-,TRBV6-2/TRBV6-3,-,TRBJ2-1,TGTGCCAGCAGTCGACCACCACAGGATTTCTCCTACAATGAGCAGTTCTTC,CASSRPPQDFSYNEQFF
-,TRBV6-1,-,TRBJ2-2,TGTGCCAGCCGTACAGGGAGAGGGTTCGGGGAGCTGTTTTTT,CASRTGRGFGELFF
TRBD1,TRBV10-3,-,TRBJ1-2,TGTGCCATCAGTGAGTCGCGACAGGGTCCCTCGGATGGCTACACCTTC,CAISESRQGPSDGYTF
-,TRBV6-5,-,TRBJ2-1,TGTGCCAGCAGTTACTCCGGGAGCAGCTCCTACAATGAGCAGTTCTTC,CASSYSGSSSYNEQFF
-,TRBV7-2,-,TRBJ2-4,TGTGCCAGCAGCTTGGATCCCCTTAGGGACATTCAGTACTTC,CASSLDPLRDIQYF
-,TRBV4-1,-,TRBJ2-1,TGCGCCAGCAGCCAATTTAGGGGGGGTAGCTCCTACAATGAGCAGTTCTTC,CASSQFRGGSSYNEQFF
TRBD1,TRBV10-3,few,TRBJ2-1,TGTGCCATATGGACAGGCGAGAGCTCCTACAATGAGCAGTTCTTC,CAIWTGESSYNEQFF
-,TRBV7-2,few,TRBJ2-1,TGTGCCAGCACCTCAAGCTCCTACAATGAGCAGTTCTTC,CASTSSSYNEQFF
-,TRBV4-2,-,TRBJ2-3,TGTGCCAGCAGCCAAGATCAGGCGGGAGATACGCAGTATTTT,CASSQDQAGDTQYF
-,TRBV2,-,TRBJ2-4,TGTGCCAGCAGTCGCCGGGGTGGGGCAGATCTCGCCAAAAACATTCAGTACTTC,CASSRRGGADLAKNIQYF
TRBD2,TRBV27,-,TRBJ2-5,TGTGCCAGCAGGATCCGGCGGGGAAGCGGGGGAGAGACCCAGTACTTC,CASRIRRGSGGETQYF
-,TRBV3-1,few,TRBJ1-1,TGTGCCAGCAGCCCGGGACCTCTCACTGAAGCTTTCTTT,CASSPGPLTEAFF
TRBD1,TRBV4-3,few,TRBJ2-3,TGCGCCAGCAGCCAAACAACAGGGGGTGATACGCAGTATTTT,CASSQTTGGDTQYF
-,TRBV29-1,few,TRBJ2-5,TGCAGCGTTGTGGGAACCACACTAGAAGAGACCCAGTACTTC,CSVVGTTLEETQYF
TRBD2,TRBV6-5,many,TRBJ2-3,TGTGCCAGCAGTTACCCCGGACTAGCGGGTGGGACGCAGTATTTT,CASSYPGLAGGTQYF
TRBD1,TRBV7-9,few,TRBJ2-7,TGTGCCAGCAGCCCACGCGACAGGGGGGAACTCTACGAGCAGTACTTC,CASSPRDRGELYEQYF
-,TRBV7-9,-,TRBJ2-5,TGTGCCAGCAGCCTCCCCGACTTTCAAGAGACCCAGTACTTC,CASSLPDFQETQYF
-,TRBV21-1,few,TRBJ2-7,TGTGCCAGCAGCTCCGGGTTGAGGCCCTACGAGCAGTACTTC,CASSSGLRPYEQYF
-,TRBV7-3,-,TRBJ1-2,TGTGCCAGCAGCTTTGGGGGAGGGGGAAAGATCTATGGCTACACCTTC,CASSFGGGGKIYGYTF
-,TRBV7-2,-,TRBJ2-1,TGTGCCAGCAGCTTAGAGGTGCGCGGGGGCCGAAATGAGCAGTTCTTC,CASSLEVRGGRNEQFF
TRBD1,TRBV7-2,few,TRBJ2-7,TGTGCCAGCAGCTGGAACAGGGGGAATTACGAGCAGTACTTC,CASSWNRGNYEQYF
-,TRBV20-1,-,TRBJ1-2,TGCAGTGCTATGGGGGTAGGATATGGCTACACCTTC,CSAMGVGYGYTF
-,TRBV12-3/TRBV12-4,-,TRBJ2-7,TGTGCCAGCAGTTTAGCGCTGCGTAACGAGCAGTACTTC,CASSLALRNEQYF
-,TRBV5-1,few,TRBJ1-1,TGCGCCAGCAGCTTGGAACCGGATAACACTGAAGCTTTCTTT,CASSLEPDNTEAFF
TRBD1,TRBV7-6,-,TRBJ1-4,TGTGCCAGCAGCTTACAGACAGGGGTTGAAAAACTGTTTTTT,CASSLQTGVEKLFF
-,TRBV5-6,few,TRBJ2-4,TGTGCCAGCAGCTTTGACGTAGCCAAAAACATTCAGTACTTC,CASSFDVAKNIQYF
-,TRBV11-2,-,TRBJ2-3,TGTGCCAGCAGCTCCACTGTCTATACGCAGTATTTT,CASSSTVYTQYF
-,TRBV12-3/TRBV12-4,few,TRBJ1-1,TGTGCCAGCAGCCTTAGCGGGGCAGGGCGAGATGAAGCTTTCTTT,CASSLSGAGRDEAFF
-,TRBV4-2,-,TRBJ1-1,TGTGCCAGCAGCCAAGTGCGGGACCCTGAAGCTTTCTTT,CASSQVRDPEAFF
-,TRBV14,-,TRBJ2-1,TGTGCCAGCAGCCAGCTCGCAGGAGCGGGTATAGCCAATGAGCAGTTCTTC,CASSQLAGAGIANEQFF
TRBD2,TRBV11-2,-,TRBJ2-1,TGTGCCAGCAGCTCAGTGGGGTGGGGGGGAAGCTCCTACAATGAGCAGTTCTTC,CASSSVGWGGSSYNEQFF